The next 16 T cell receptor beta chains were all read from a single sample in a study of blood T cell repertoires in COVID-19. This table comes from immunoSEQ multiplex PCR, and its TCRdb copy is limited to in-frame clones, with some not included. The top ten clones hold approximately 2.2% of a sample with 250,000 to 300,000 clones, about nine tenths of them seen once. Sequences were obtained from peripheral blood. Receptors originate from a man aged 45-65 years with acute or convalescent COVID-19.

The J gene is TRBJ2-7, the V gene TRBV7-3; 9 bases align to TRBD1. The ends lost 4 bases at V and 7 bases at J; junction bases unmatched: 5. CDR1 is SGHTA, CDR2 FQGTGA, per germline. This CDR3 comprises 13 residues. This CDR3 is CASSSGTGREQYF. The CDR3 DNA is TGTGCCAGCAGCTCCGGGACAGGGAGGGAGCAGTACTTC.

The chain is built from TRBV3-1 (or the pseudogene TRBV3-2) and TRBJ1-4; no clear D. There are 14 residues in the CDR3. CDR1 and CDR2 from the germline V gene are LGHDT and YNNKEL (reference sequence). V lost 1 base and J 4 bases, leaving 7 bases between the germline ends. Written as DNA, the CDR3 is TGTGCCAGCAGCCAAGCACAGAATAATGAAAAACTGTTTTTT. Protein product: CASSQAQNNEKLFF.

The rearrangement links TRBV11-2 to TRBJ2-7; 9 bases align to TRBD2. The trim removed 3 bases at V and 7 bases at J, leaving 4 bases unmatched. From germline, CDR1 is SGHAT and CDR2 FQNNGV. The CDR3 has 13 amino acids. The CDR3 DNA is TGTGCCAGCAGCTTCGTACTAGCGGGTGAGCAGTACTTC. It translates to CASSFVLAGEQYF. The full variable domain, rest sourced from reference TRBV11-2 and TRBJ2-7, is EAGVAQSPRYKIIEKRQSVAFWCNPISGHATLYWYQQILGQGPKLLIQFQNNGVVDDSQLPKDRFSAERLKGVDSTLKIQPAKLEDSAVYLCASSFVLAGEQYFGPGTRLTVT.

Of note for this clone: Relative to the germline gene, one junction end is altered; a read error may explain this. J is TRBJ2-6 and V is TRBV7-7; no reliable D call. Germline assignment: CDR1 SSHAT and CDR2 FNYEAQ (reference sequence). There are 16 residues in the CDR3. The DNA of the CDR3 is TGTGCTAGCAGCCCCAATTTCGGCTCTGGGGCCAACGTCCTGACTTTC. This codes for CASSPNFGSGANVLTF.

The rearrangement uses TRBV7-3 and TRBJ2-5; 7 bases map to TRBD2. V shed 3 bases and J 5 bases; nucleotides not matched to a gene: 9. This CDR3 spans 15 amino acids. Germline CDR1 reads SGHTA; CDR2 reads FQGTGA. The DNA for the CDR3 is TGTGCCAGCAGCTTCGGGGGGTTAAAAGACGAGACCCAGTACTTC. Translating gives CASSFGGLKDETQYF.

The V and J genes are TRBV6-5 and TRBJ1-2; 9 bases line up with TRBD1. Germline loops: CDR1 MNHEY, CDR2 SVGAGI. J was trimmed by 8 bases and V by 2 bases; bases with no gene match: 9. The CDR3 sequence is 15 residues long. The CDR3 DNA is TGTGCCAGCAGTTACAGCGACAGGGGGTCGAGCGGCTACACCTTC. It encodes CASSYSDRGSSGYTF.

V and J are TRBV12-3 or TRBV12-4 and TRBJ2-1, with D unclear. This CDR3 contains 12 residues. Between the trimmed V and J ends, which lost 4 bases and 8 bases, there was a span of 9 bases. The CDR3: CASSYEVDEQFF. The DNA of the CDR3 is TGTGCCAGCAGTTACGAGGTCGATGAGCAGTTCTTC.

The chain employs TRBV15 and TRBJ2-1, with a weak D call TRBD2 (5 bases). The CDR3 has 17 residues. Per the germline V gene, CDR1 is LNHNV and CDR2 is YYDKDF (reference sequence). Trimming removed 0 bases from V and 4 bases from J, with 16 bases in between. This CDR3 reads CATSRDREGPIYNEQFF. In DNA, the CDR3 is TGTGCCACCAGCAGAGATCGAGAGGGCCCCATTTACAATGAGCAGTTCTTC.

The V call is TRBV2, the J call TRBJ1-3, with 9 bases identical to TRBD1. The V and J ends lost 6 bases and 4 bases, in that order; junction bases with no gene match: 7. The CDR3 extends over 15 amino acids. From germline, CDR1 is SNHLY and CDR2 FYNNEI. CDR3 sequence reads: CASSLTGGLGNTIYF. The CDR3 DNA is TGTGCCAGCAGCCTCACAGGGGGCCTCGGAAACACCATATATTTT.

CDR3 protein: CASSPDRQGAYGYTF. As DNA, the CDR3 is TGTGCCAGCAGCCCCGATCGACAGGGGGCTTATGGCTACACCTTC. V gene TRBV2 combines with J gene TRBJ1-2; 10 bases line up with TRBD1. Per germline, CDR1 SNHLY and CDR2 FYNNEI. J lost 5 bases, V lost 6 bases, and 9 bases had no gene match. The CDR3 runs to 15 residues.

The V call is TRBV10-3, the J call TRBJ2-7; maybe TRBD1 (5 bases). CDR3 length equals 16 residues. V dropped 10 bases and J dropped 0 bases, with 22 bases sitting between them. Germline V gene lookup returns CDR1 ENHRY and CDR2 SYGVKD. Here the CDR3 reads CATTFSVGADSYEQYF. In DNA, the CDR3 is TGTGCCACCACCTTTTCAGTAGGGGCAGACTCCTACGAGCAGTACTTC.

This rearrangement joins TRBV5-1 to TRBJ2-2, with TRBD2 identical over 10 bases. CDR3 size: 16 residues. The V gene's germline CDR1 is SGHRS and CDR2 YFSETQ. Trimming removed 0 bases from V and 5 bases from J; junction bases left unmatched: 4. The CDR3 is CASSLDASGGTGELFF. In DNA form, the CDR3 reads TGCGCCAGCAGCTTGGACGCTAGCGGGGGAACCGGGGAGCTGTTTTTT. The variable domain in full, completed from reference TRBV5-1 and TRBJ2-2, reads KAGVTQTPRYLIKTRGQQVTLSCSPISGHRSVSWYQQTPGQGLQFLFEYFSETQRNKGNFPGRFSGRQFSNSRSEMNVSTLELGDSALYLCASSLDASGGTGELFFGEGSRLTVL.

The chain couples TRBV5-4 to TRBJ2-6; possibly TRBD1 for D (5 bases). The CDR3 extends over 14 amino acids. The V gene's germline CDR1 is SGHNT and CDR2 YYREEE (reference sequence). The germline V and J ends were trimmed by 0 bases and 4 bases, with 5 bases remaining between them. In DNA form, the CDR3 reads TGTGCCAGCAGCTTGGCAGGGGGGGCCAACGTCCTGACTTTC. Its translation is CASSLAGGANVLTF.

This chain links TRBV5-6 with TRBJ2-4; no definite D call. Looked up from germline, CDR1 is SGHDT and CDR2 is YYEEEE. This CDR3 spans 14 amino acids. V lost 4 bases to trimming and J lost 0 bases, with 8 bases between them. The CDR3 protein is CASSPRVAKNIQYF. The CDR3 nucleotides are TGTGCCAGCAGCCCCCGGGTAGCCAAAAACATTCAGTACTTC.

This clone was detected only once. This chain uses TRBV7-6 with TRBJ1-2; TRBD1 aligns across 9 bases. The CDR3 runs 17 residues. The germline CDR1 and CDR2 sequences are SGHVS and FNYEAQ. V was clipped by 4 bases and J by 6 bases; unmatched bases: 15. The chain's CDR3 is CASSSPKGQGRSHGYTF. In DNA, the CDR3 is TGTGCCAGCAGCTCCCCCAAGGGACAGGGTCGTAGTCATGGCTACACCTTC.

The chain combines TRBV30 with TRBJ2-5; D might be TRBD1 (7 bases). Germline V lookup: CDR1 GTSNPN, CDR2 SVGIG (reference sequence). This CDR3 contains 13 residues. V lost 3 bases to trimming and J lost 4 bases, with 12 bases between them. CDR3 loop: CAWSQGGGETQYF. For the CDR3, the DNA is TGTGCCTGGAGCCAGGGGGGCGGAGAGACCCAGTACTTC.